What follows are 23 T cell receptor beta chains derived from one specimen sequenced in a study of blood T cell repertoires in COVID-19. Measured with immunoSEQ multiplex PCR; TCRdb has only the in-frame clones, and not every one. The sample contains about 240,000 clones, approximately 90% of which appear only once. The sequencing input was PBMCs or T cells enriched from blood (not recorded which). Receptors were obtained from a woman in her thirties who had recovered from COVID-19.

This chain connects TRBV30 to TRBJ2-5, with 7 positions matching TRBD1. CDR1 is GTSNPN and CDR2 is SVGIG in the germline V gene (reference sequence). This CDR3 has 12 residues. The J segment lost 7 bases and the V segment lost 8 bases, leaving 10 bases of the junction unmatched. In nucleotides, the CDR3 is TGTGCCCGAGGGGACAGTCTGGGGACCCAGTACTTC. It translates to CARGDSLGTQYF.

The chain is built from TRBV7-8 and TRBJ1-2; D gene ambiguous. Germline CDR1 SGHVS, CDR2 FQNEAQ. CDR3 length: 13 amino acids. Trimming took 5 bases from V and 4 from J, leaving 11 bases between them. The CDR3 sequence is CASSPGWGYGYTF. The CDR3 DNA follows: TGTGCCAGCAGCCCGGGGTGGGGCTATGGCTACACCTTC. Full variable domain (rest looked up from reference TRBV7-8 and TRBJ1-2): GAGVSQSPRYKVAKRGQDVALRCDPISGHVSLFWYQQALGQGPEFLTYFQNEAQLDKSGLPSDRFFAERPEGSVSTLKIQRTQQEDSAVYLCASSPGWGYGYTFGSGTRLTVV.

V usage is TRBV30 and J usage is TRBJ1-1; maybe TRBD1 (5 bases). V was pared by 6 bases and J by 1 base, with 12 bases between. The germline gives CDR1 GTSNPN, CDR2 SVGIG (reference sequence). The CDR3 spans 13 residues. CDR3 bases: TGTGCCTGCGACGGACACCCGAACACTGAAGCTTTCTTT. It specifies CACDGHPNTEAFF.

The DNA of the CDR3 is TGTGCCAGCAGTTACGGGGCCGACTACGAGCAGTACTTC. Translated: CASSYGADYEQYF. The rearrangement links TRBV6-6 to TRBJ2-7, with TRBD1 as a possible D gene (5 bases). V lost 2 bases and J 3 bases, leaving 8 bases between the germline ends. CDR3 size: 13 residues. Germline V gives CDR1 MNHNY, CDR2 SVGAGI (reference sequence).

The chain joins TRBV2 to TRBJ1-1, with 8 bases fitting TRBD1. With V trimmed by 10 bases and J by 3 bases, 10 bases remained unmatched. The CDR3 contains 14 residues. The germline CDR1 and CDR2 sequences are SNHLY and FYNNEI. The CDR3 sequence: CATRIPGQDTEAFF. The CDR3, as DNA: TGTGCCACCAGGATCCCGGGACAGGACACTGAAGCTTTCTTT.

Here the CDR3 DNA reads TGTGCCAGCAGTGATAGGGGGGGTTTGGGTGAAAAACTGTTTTTT. Translation gives CASSDRGGLGEKLFF. This sequence joins TRBV2 and TRBJ1-4, with D tentatively TRBD1 (6 bases). Germline loops: CDR1 SNHLY, CDR2 FYNNEI. The germline V and J ends were trimmed by 3 bases and 7 bases, with 15 bases remaining between them. There are 15 residues in the CDR3.

The chain joins TRBV4-2 to TRBJ1-2, with a weak D call TRBD1 (6 bases). Germline V gives CDR1 LGHNA, CDR2 YNFKEQ. This CDR3 has 18 amino acids. V was clipped by 0 bases and J by 2 bases, with 19 bases between them. CDR3 coding DNA: TGTGCCAGCAGCCAAGATCGCACAGGGAATAGGATAAACTATGGCTACACCTTC. Protein: CASSQDRTGNRINYGYTF.

A single count supports this clone. The rearrangement uses TRBV7-9 and TRBJ1-3; 7 bases are shared with TRBD1. The germline V gene encodes CDR1 SEHNR and CDR2 FQNEAQ (reference sequence). V shed 1 base, J shed 6 bases, and the junction held 6 bases outside the gene matches. This CDR3 is 15 amino acids long. CDR3 nucleotide sequence: TGTGCCAGCAGCTTAGGACAGGGCTGGGAAAACACCATATATTTT. Translating gives CASSLGQGWENTIYF.

This clone was observed a handful of times. The genes are TRBV6-5 and TRBJ1-5, with D maybe TRBD1 (6 bases). Trimming left V 5 bases short and J 5 bases short, with 10 bases between. From germline, CDR1 is MNHEY and CDR2 SVGAGI. The CDR3 spans 13 residues. The CDR3 loop reads CASSRTVYQPQHF. CDR3 coding DNA: TGTGCCAGCAGTCGGACAGTGTATCAGCCCCAGCATTTT.

The chain employs TRBV27 and TRBJ1-6, with D unclear. Trimming pared 2 bases from V and 1 base from J, leaving 9 bases between. Germline CDR1 MNHEY, CDR2 SMNVEV (reference sequence). The CDR3 runs 16 residues. CDR3 nucleotides: TGTGCCAGCAGTTTAGTGTCGGGGTCCTATAATTCACCCCTCCACTTT. Encoded protein: CASSLVSGSYNSPLHF.

The rearrangement joins TRBV30 to TRBJ1-2, with 11 bases that match TRBD1. This CDR3 is built from 11 residues. The ends lost 5 bases at V and 7 bases at J; junction bases unmatched: 0. Germline values: CDR1 GTSNPN, CDR2 SVGIG (reference sequence). CDR3 nucleotides: TGTGCCTGGGGACAGGGGGCTGGCTACACCTTC. It codes for CAWGQGAGYTF. The variable domain in full, with the rest retrieved from reference TRBV30 and TRBJ1-2, is SQTIHQWPATLVQPVGSPLSLECTVEGTSNPNLYWYRQAAGRGLQLLFYSVGIGQISSEVPQNLSASRPQDRQFILSSKKLLLSDSGFYLCAWGQGAGYTFGSGTRLTVV.

The V call is TRBV19, the J call TRBJ2-7; a weak D match, TRBD1 (6 bases). Between the trimmed V and J ends, which lost 1 base and 3 bases, there was a span of 10 bases. This CDR3 is built from 14 residues. The germline V gene encodes CDR1 LNHDA and CDR2 SQIVND (reference sequence). The CDR3 sequence is CASSIGTGLYEQYF. CDR3 bases: TGTGCCAGTAGTATAGGTACAGGGCTCTACGAGCAGTACTTC. Full variable domain (outside the CDR3, taken from reference TRBV19 and TRBJ2-7): DGGITQSPKYLFRKEGQNVTLSCEQNLNHDAMYWYRQDPGQGLRLIYYSQIVNDFQKGDIAEGYSVSREKKESFPLTVTSAQKNPTAFYLCASSIGTGLYEQYFGPGTRLTVT.

This chain uses TRBV7-8 with TRBJ1-2; 8 bases line up with TRBD1. The CDR3 has 16 residues. In germline, CDR1 is SGHVS, CDR2 FQNEAQ. After removal of 4 bases from V and 4 bases from J, the junction contained 11 bases not matched to a gene. The CDR3 spells CASSSTGVLGGYGYTF. Written as DNA, the CDR3 is TGTGCCAGCAGCTCGACAGGGGTTTTAGGCGGCTATGGCTACACCTTC.

V and J are TRBV3-1 (or the pseudogene TRBV3-2) and TRBJ1-1; D call uncertain. CDR1 and CDR2 from the germline V gene are LGHDT and YNNKEL (reference sequence). The CDR3 covers 13 residues. Trimming took 4 bases from V and 5 from J, leaving 11 bases between them. CDR3 DNA sequence: TGTGCCAGCAGCCGGGGAGGATGGACTGAAGCTTTCTTT. Residues: CASSRGGWTEAFF.

The chain couples TRBV19 to TRBJ1-2; tentative D call: TRBD1 (6 bases). This CDR3 is 13 amino acids long. Trimming took 4 bases from V and 2 from J, leaving 8 bases between them. CDR1 and CDR2 (germline): LNHDA, SQIVND (reference sequence). CDR3 region: CASSTGGNYGYTF. The CDR3 DNA reads as TGTGCCAGTAGTACGGGGGGCAACTATGGCTACACCTTC.

V gene TRBV3-1 (or the pseudogene TRBV3-2) combines with J gene TRBJ2-1, with 7 bases that match TRBD2. Per the germline V gene, CDR1 is LGHDT and CDR2 is YNNKEL (reference sequence). The CDR3 is made up of 15 amino acids. V trimming: 3 bases; J trimming: 2 bases; junction bases outside the gene matches: 4. The CDR3 bases are TGTGCCAGCAGCCAGGTGGCGGGGGCCTACAATGAGCAGTTCTTC. As protein: CASSQVAGAYNEQFF.

This clone has just one count. The chain carries TRBV28 and TRBJ2-5, with TRBD1 as a possible D gene (5 bases). The CDR3 covers 16 residues. The germline gives CDR1 MDHEN, CDR2 SYDVKM. Deletions cut 2 bases from V and 2 bases from J, with 15 bases between. The CDR3 region has the DNA TGTGCCAGCAGTTTACGTCGCGGAAGGGGTCAAGAGACCCAGTACTTC. This translates into CASSLRRGRGQETQYF.

Of note for this clone: A read error may account for a junction end that differs from germline. The chain has TRBV7-9 and TRBJ1-2, with unresolved D. CDR3 length: 8 amino acids. The germline gives CDR1 SEHNR, CDR2 FQNEAQ (reference sequence). The CDR3 DNA reads TGTGCCAGCAGCGTCGGGAACTTC. As protein: CASSVGNF. The complete variable domain, with remaining parts taken from reference TRBV7-9 and TRBJ1-2, reads DTGVSQNPRHKITKRGQNVTFRCDPISEHNRLYWYRQTLGQGPEFLTYFQNEAQLEKSRLLSDRFSAERPKGSFSTLEIQRTEQGDSAMYLCASSVGNFGSGTRLTVV.

This chain links TRBV7-8 with TRBJ1-1; 7 nucleotides line up with TRBD1. The CDR3 runs 14 residues. V shed 5 bases, J shed 0 bases, and the junction held 3 bases outside the gene matches. Germline lookup yields CDR1 SGHVS and CDR2 FQNEAQ. Here the CDR3 DNA reads TGTGCCAGCAGCCCTGGGACAGTGAACACTGAAGCTTTCTTT. This gives the protein CASSPGTVNTEAFF.

This chain connects TRBV30 to TRBJ1-3; 7 nucleotides line up with TRBD1. J was trimmed by 2 bases and V by 4 bases; bases with no gene match: 2. Germline values: CDR1 GTSNPN, CDR2 SVGIG (reference sequence). The CDR3 runs to 13 residues. This CDR3 is CAWTRGPGNTIYF. CDR3 coding DNA: TGTGCCTGGACAAGGGGGCCTGGAAACACCATATATTTT.

This clone has a handful of counts. The V and J genes are TRBV7-2 and TRBJ2-7; tentatively, D is TRBD1 (6 bases). This CDR3 comprises 14 residues. Germline values: CDR1 SGHTA, CDR2 FQGNSA. The V end lost 5 bases, the J end lost 3 bases, and 14 bases lay between the germline ends. The CDR3 coding sequence is TGTGCCAGCAGCGTAGGGTACAGGGACTACGAGCAGTACTTC. This sequence encodes CASSVGYRDYEQYF.

J is TRBJ1-3 and V is TRBV14; D gene uncertain. The CDR3 has 12 residues. The V gene's germline CDR1 is SGHDN and CDR2 FVKESK. Trimming left V 0 bases short and J 5 bases short, with 2 bases between. The CDR3 DNA sequence: TGTGCCAGCAGCCAAGATAGAAACACCATATATTTT. Its translation: CASSQDRNTIYF.

The chain links TRBV28 to TRBJ1-4; unclear D gene. Germline CDR1 is MDHEN and CDR2 is SYDVKM. Trimming took off 6 bases at V and 0 bases at J, with 11 bases between the two ends. The CDR3 is 15 residues long. The CDR3 protein is CASRVGGATNEKLFF. The CDR3 region has the DNA TGTGCCAGCAGGGTTGGAGGTGCAACTAATGAAAAACTGTTTTTT.